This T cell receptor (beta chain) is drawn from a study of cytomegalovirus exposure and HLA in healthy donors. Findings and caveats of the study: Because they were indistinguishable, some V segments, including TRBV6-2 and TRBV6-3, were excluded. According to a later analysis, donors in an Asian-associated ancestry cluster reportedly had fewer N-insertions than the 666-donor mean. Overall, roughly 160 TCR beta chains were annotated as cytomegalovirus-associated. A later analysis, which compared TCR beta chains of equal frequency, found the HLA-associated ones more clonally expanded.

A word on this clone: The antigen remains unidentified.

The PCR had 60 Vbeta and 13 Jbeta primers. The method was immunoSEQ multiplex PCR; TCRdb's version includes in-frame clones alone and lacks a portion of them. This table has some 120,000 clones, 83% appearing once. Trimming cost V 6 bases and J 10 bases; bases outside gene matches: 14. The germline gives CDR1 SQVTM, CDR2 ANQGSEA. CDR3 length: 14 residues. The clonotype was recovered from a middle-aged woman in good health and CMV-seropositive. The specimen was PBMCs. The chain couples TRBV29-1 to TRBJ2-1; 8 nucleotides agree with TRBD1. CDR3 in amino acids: CSVGTGGLLIEQFF. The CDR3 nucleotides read TGCAGCGTCGGTACAGGGGGATTGCTCATCGAGCAGTTCTTC.